This paragraph covers one T cell receptor beta chain sequence. Antigen unknown. The data were taken from a study of vaccination effects on CD4 cells after COVID-19. Study information: Convalescent patient samples, from two individuals, date to 16 days and one week before vaccination.

Between days 9 and 10 of culture, CD4+ T cells were separated out. Trimming cost V 1 base and J 2 bases, with 13 bases left between them. Germline-derived CDR1 and CDR2 are SGHNT and YYREEE (reference sequence). This CDR3 comprises 16 residues. Sequencing was performed with immunoSEQ multiplex PCR; in TCRdb, only in-frame clones are kept and a portion is missing. The sample carries approximately 45,000 clones, 74% recorded once. Regarding the study as a whole: Late after vaccination, infection- and vaccine-induced clones showed marked clonal contraction. Few convalescent patients were studied, and early post-infection samples were lacking.

Sample: CD4+ T cells from PBMCs cultured without peptide, taken before COVID-19 vaccination. This chain uses TRBV5-4 with TRBJ1-5; D may be TRBD1 (5 bases). This TCR was recovered from a human donor who had a prior SARS-CoV-2 infection. The CDR3, as DNA: TGTGCCAGCAGCTTGTGGACCCGGGGCGGCAATCAGCCCCAGCATTTT. Translation gives CASSLWTRGGNQPQHF.